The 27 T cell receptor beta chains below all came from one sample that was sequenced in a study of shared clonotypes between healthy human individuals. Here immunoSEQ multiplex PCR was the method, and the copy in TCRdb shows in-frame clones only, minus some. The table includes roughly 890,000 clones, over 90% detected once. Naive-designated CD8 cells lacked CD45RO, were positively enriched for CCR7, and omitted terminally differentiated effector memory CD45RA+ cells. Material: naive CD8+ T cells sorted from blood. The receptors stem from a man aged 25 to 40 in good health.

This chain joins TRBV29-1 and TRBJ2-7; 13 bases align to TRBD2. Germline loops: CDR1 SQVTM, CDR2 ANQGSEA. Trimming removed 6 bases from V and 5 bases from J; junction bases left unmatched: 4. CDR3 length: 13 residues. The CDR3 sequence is CSVLLAGGHEQYF. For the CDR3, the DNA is TGCAGCGTACTACTAGCGGGAGGGCACGAGCAGTACTTC.

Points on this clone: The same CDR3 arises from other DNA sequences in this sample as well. This CDR3 reads CAWSVLGETQYF. The CDR3, as DNA: TGTGCCTGGAGTGTGTTGGGAGAGACCCAGTACTTC. The chain joins TRBV30 to TRBJ2-5, with unresolved D. V lost 0 bases and J 4 bases, leaving 6 bases between the germline ends. The V gene's germline CDR1 is GTSNPN and CDR2 SVGIG (reference sequence). CDR3 length: 12 residues.

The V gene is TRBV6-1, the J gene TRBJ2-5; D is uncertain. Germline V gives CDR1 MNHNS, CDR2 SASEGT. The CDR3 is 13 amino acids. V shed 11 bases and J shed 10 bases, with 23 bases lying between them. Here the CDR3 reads CALLFDRRGGQYF. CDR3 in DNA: TGTGCCCTTTTGTTCGATCGCCGCGGTGGCCAGTACTTC.

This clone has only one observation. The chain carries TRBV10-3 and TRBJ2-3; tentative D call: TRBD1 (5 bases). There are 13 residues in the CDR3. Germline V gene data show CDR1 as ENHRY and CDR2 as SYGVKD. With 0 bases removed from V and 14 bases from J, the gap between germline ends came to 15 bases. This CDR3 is CAISESDSLWRYF. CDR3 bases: TGTGCCATCAGTGAGTCCGACAGCCTATGGCGGTATTTT.

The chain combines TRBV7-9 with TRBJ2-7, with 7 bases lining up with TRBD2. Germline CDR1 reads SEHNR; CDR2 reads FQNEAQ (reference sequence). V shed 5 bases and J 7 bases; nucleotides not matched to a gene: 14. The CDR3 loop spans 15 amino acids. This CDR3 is CASSPRGGTSREQYF. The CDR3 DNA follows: TGTGCCAGCAGCCCAAGGGGAGGGACTTCGCGGGAGCAGTACTTC.

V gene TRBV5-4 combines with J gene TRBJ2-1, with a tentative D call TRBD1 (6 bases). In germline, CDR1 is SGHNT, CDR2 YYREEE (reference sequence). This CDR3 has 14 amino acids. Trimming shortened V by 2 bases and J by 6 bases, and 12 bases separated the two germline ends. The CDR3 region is CASSFTGPSNEQFF. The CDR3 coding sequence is TGTGCCAGCAGCTTCACAGGGCCCAGCAATGAGCAGTTCTTC.

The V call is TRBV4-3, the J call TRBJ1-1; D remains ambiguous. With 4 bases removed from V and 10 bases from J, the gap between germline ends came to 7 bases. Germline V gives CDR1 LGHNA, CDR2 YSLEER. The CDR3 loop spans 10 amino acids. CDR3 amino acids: CASSPRPAFF. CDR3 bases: TGCGCCAGCAGCCCGCGTCCAGCTTTCTTT.

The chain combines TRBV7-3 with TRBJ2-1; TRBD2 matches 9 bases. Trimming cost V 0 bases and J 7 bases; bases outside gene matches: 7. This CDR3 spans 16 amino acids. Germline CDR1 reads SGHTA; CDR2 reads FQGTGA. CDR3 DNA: TGTGCCAGCAGCTTAACTGTCGCGGGAGGGCCTAATGAGCAGTTCTTC. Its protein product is CASSLTVAGGPNEQFF.

The CDR3 loop reads CASSSPAGGSTDTQYF. As DNA, the CDR3 is TGTGCCAGCAGTTCCCCGGCGGGAGGGAGCACAGATACGCAGTATTTT. The rearrangement links TRBV28 to TRBJ2-3, with 9 bases that match TRBD2. Germline values: CDR1 MDHEN, CDR2 SYDVKM. The CDR3 totals 16 residues. With 4 bases clipped from V and 0 bases from J, the junction kept 5 bases outside the gene matches.

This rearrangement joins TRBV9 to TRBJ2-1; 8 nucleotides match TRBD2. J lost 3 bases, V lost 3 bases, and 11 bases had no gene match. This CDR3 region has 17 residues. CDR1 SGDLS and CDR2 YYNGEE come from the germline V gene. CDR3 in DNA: TGTGCCAGCAGCGCAGCCCAAGCGGGAGTGGGCTACAATGAGCAGTTCTTC. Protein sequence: CASSAAQAGVGYNEQFF.

The CDR3 DNA reads TGTGCCAGCAGCCGAGCAGGGGGGGACACTGAAGCTTTCTTT. Its translation: CASSRAGGDTEAFF. The chain uses TRBV7-9 and TRBJ1-1; 7 bases align to TRBD1. This CDR3 has 14 residues. Germline values: CDR1 SEHNR, CDR2 FQNEAQ (reference sequence). With 5 bases clipped from V and 3 bases from J, the junction kept 6 bases outside the gene matches.

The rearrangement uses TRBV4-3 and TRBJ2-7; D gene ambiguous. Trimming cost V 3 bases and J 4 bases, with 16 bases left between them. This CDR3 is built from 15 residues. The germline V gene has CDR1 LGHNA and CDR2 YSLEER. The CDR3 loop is CASSQTTGWGYEQYF. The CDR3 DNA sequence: TGCGCCAGCAGCCAGACAACGGGCTGGGGATACGAGCAGTACTTC.

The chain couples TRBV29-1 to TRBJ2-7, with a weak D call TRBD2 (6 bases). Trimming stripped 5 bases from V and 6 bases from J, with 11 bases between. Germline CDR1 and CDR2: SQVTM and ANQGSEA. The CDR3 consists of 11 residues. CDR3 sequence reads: CSVRGAAEQYF. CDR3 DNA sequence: TGCAGCGTTCGCGGGGCTGCCGAGCAGTACTTC.

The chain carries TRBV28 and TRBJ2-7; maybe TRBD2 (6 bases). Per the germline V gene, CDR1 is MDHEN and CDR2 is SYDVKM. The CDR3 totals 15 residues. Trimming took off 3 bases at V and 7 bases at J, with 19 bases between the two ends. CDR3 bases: TGTGCCAGCAGTTTCAGTAGCGGTCTCTCGGGGGAGCAGTACTTC. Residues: CASSFSSGLSGEQYF.

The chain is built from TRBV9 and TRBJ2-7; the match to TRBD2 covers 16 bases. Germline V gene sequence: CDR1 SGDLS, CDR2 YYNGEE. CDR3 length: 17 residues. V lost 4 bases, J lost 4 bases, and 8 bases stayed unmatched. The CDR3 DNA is TGTGCCAGCAGCCCGTTGGGACTAGCGGGAGGGCCTTACGAGCAGTACTTC. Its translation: CASSPLGLAGGPYEQYF. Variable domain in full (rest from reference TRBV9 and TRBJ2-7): DSGVTQTPKHLITATGQRVTLRCSPRSGDLSVYWYQQSLDQGLQFLIQYYNGEERAKGNILERFSAQQFPDLHSELNLSSLELGDSALYFCASSPLGLAGGPYEQYFGPGTRLTVT.

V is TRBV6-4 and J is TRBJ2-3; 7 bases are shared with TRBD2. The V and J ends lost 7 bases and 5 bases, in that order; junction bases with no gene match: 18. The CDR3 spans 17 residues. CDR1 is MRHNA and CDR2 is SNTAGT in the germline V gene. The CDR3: CASKGFGGRGLGDTQYF. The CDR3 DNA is TGTGCCAGCAAAGGGTTCGGCGGGAGAGGGTTAGGAGATACGCAGTATTTT.

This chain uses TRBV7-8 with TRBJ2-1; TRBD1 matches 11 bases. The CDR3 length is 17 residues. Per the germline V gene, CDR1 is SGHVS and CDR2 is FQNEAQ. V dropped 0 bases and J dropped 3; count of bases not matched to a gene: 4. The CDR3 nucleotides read TGTGCCAGCAGCTTAGCGCCGGGACAGGGGGTCTACAATGAGCAGTTCTTC. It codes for CASSLAPGQGVYNEQFF.

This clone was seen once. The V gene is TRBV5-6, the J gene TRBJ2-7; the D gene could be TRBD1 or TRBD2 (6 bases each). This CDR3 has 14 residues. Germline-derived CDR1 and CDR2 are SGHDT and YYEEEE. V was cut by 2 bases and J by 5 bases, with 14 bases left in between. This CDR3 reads CASSLFPGADEQYF. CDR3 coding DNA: TGTGCCAGCAGCTTATTTCCGGGGGCCGACGAGCAGTACTTC.

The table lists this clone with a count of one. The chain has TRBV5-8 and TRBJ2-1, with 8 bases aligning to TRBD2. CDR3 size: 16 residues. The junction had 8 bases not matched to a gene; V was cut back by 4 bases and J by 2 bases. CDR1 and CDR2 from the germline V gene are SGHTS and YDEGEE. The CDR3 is CASSLEVAGPYNEQFF. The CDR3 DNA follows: TGTGCCAGCAGCCTGGAAGTAGCGGGACCCTACAATGAGCAGTTCTTC.

The CDR3 reads CASSSRSGRTEAFF. In DNA form, the CDR3 reads TGTGCCAGCAGCTCGAGGTCGGGTCGGACTGAAGCTTTCTTT. The gene calls are TRBV7-2 and TRBJ1-1, with D unresolved. Germline V gene data show CDR1 as SGHTA and CDR2 as FQGNSA. V lost 4 bases, J lost 5 bases, and 14 bases lay in between. The CDR3 loop spans 14 amino acids.

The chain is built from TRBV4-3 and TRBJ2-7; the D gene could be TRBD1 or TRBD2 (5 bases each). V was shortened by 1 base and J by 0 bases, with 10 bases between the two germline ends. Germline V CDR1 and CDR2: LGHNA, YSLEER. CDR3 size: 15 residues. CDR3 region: CASSQVIGASYEQYF. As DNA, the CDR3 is TGCGCCAGCAGCCAAGTAATCGGGGCCTCCTACGAGCAGTACTTC.

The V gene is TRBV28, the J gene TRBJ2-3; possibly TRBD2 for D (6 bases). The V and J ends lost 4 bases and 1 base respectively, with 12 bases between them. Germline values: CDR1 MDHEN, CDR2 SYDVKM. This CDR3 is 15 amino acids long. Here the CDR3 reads CASSSWVAGTDTQYF. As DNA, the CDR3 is TGTGCCAGCAGTTCCTGGGTAGCGGGCACAGATACGCAGTATTTT.

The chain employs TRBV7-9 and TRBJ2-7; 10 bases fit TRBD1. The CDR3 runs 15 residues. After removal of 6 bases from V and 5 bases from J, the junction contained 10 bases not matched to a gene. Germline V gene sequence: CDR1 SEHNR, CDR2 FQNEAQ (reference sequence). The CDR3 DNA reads TGTGCCAGCAGTCCACCCGGGACAGGGGTCAACGAGCAGTACTTC. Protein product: CASSPPGTGVNEQYF. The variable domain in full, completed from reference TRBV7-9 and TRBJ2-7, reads DTGVSQNPRHKITKRGQNVTFRCDPISEHNRLYWYRQTLGQGPEFLTYFQNEAQLEKSRLLSDRFSAERPKGSFSTLEIQRTEQGDSAMYLCASSPPGTGVNEQYFGPGTRLTVT.

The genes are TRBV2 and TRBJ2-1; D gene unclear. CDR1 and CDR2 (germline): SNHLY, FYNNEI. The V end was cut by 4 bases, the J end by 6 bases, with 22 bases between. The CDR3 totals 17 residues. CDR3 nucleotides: TGTGCCAGCAGTGCTCCCCTCCAAGGCTCGGATACCAATGAGCAGTTCTTC. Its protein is CASSAPLQGSDTNEQFF.

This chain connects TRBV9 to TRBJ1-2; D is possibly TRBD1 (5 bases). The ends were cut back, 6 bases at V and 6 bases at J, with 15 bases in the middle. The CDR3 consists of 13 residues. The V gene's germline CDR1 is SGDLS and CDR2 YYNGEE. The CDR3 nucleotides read TGTGCCAGCACCACCGAGTTAGGGGATGGCTACACCTTC. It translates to CASTTELGDGYTF. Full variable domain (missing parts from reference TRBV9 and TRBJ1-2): DSGVTQTPKHLITATGQRVTLRCSPRSGDLSVYWYQQSLDQGLQFLIQYYNGEERAKGNILERFSAQQFPDLHSELNLSSLELGDSALYFCASTTELGDGYTFGSGTRLTVV.

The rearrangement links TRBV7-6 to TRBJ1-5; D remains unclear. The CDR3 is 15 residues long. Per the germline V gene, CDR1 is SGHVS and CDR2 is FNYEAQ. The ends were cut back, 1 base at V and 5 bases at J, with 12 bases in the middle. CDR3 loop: CASSLGPGTYQPQHF. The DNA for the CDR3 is TGTGCCAGCAGCTTAGGACCGGGAACATATCAGCCCCAGCATTTT.

The CDR3 DNA reads TGTGCCAGCAGCGTCACCGGGACGGTCGATGAGCAGTTCTTC. Its protein product is CASSVTGTVDEQFF. The chain combines TRBV9 with TRBJ2-1; D might be TRBD1 or TRBD2, each matching 5 bases. Germline CDR1 SGDLS, CDR2 YYNGEE. The CDR3 is 14 amino acids. V was clipped by 2 bases and J by 8 bases, with 14 bases between them.